Following are 27 T cell receptor beta chains from one sample sequenced in a study of T cell responses to AZD1222 COVID-19 vaccine. Clones were sequenced by immunoSEQ multiplex PCR, and TCRdb holds only the in-frame ones, with some missing. The repertoire has 90,000 to 120,000 clones, just over 90% of them found once; the top ten carry approximately 5.6%. The starting material was peripheral blood, obtained 28 days after the second AZD1222 dose. These receptor sequences come from an adult who received the AZD1222 COVID-19 vaccine.

The chain joins TRBV10-2 to TRBJ2-2; D not resolved. Trimming shortened V by 6 bases and J by 4 bases, and 18 bases separated the two germline ends. Looked up from germline, CDR1 is WSHSY and CDR2 is SAAADI. The CDR3 totals 16 residues. CDR3: CASRTFEAARTGELFF. CDR3 DNA: TGCGCCAGCAGAACTTTTGAGGCCGCCCGCACCGGGGAGCTGTTTTTT.

CDR3 sequence reads: CASSQYHLDTQYF. The CDR3 region has the DNA TGTGCCAGCAGCCAATACCATTTAGATACGCAGTATTTT. The V gene is TRBV14, the J gene TRBJ2-3; D unclear. This CDR3 region has 13 residues. Germline lookup yields CDR1 SGHDN and CDR2 FVKESK. Between the trimmed V and J ends, which lost 2 bases and 5 bases, there was a span of 8 bases.

This clone was found a few times. This chain links TRBV5-1 with TRBJ1-1; tentative D call: TRBD1 (5 bases). Germline CDR1 reads SGHRS; CDR2 reads YFSETQ. This CDR3 is 14 amino acids long. V dropped 7 bases and J dropped 0 bases, with 13 bases sitting between them. Written as DNA, the CDR3 is TGCGCCAGCCCCAGGGAGCTTTTGAACACTGAAGCTTTCTTT. It yields the protein CASPRELLNTEAFF.

The gene calls are TRBV2 and TRBJ1-5; D uncertain. Germline CDR1 is SNHLY and CDR2 is FYNNEI. Trimming shortened V by 3 bases and J by 0 bases, and 6 bases separated the two germline ends. The CDR3 is made up of 14 amino acids. CDR3 in amino acids: CASSENNSNQPQHF. CDR3 sequence (DNA): TGTGCCAGCAGTGAGAATAATAGCAATCAGCCCCAGCATTTT.

The chain combines TRBV3-1 (or the pseudogene TRBV3-2) with TRBJ1-3; D is unclear. CDR1 is LGHDT and CDR2 is YNNKEL in the germline V gene (reference sequence). CDR3 size: 13 residues. V gave up 2 bases and J gave up 7 bases, with 9 bases separating them. This CDR3 reads CASSQTAGNTIYF. The DNA of the CDR3 is TGTGCCAGCAGCCAAACAGCGGGCAACACCATATATTTT.

This clone was picked up one time. The chain uses TRBV11-2 and TRBJ1-3; D perhaps matches TRBD1 (5 bases). The germline CDR1 and CDR2 sequences are SGHAT and FQNNGV. Deletions cut 9 bases from V and 4 bases from J, with 10 bases between. This CDR3 spans 12 amino acids. The CDR3 loop is CASRRGGNTIYF. Written as DNA, the CDR3 is TGTGCCAGTCGTCGGGGCGGAAACACCATATATTTT. Full variable domain (outside the CDR3, taken from reference TRBV11-2 and TRBJ1-3): EAGVAQSPRYKIIEKRQSVAFWCNPISGHATLYWYQQILGQGPKLLIQFQNNGVVDDSQLPKDRFSAERLKGVDSTLKIQPAKLEDSAVYLCASRRGGNTIYFGEGSWLTVV.

This clone was detected a few times. The chain employs TRBV24-1 and TRBJ2-2; D may be TRBD1 or TRBD2 (5 bases each). V lost 7 bases and J lost 3, with 14 bases in between. In germline, CDR1 is KGHDR, CDR2 SFDVKD. The CDR3 is 15 residues long. CDR3 amino acids: CATRSGRVHTGELFF. CDR3 in DNA: TGTGCCACCAGATCGGGACGGGTCCACACCGGGGAGCTGTTTTTT.

J is TRBJ1-1 and V is TRBV19, with TRBD1 identical over 7 bases. The J segment lost 0 bases and the V segment lost 3 bases, leaving 7 bases of the junction unmatched. This CDR3 is built from 16 residues. CDR1 is LNHDA, CDR2 SQIVND, per germline (reference sequence). The CDR3 here is CASSMPGQPMNTEAFF. The DNA for the CDR3 is TGTGCCAGTAGTATGCCGGGACAGCCGATGAACACTGAAGCTTTCTTT.

CDR3 sequence reads: CASSVDGNYEQYF. CDR3 DNA: TGTGCCAGCAGCGTAGACGGGAACTACGAGCAGTACTTC. The rearrangement joins TRBV9 to TRBJ2-7; possible D gene TRBD2, 5 bases. The CDR3 spans 13 residues. CDR1 SGDLS and CDR2 YYNGEE come from the germline V gene. V was shortened by 0 bases and J by 3 bases, with 7 bases between the two germline ends. Filled out from reference TRBV9 and TRBJ2-7, the complete variable domain reads DSGVTQTPKHLITATGQRVTLRCSPRSGDLSVYWYQQSLDQGLQFLIQYYNGEERAKGNILERFSAQQFPDLHSELNLSSLELGDSALYFCASSVDGNYEQYFGPGTRLTVT.

The table lists this clone with a count of one. The genes are TRBV5-1 and TRBJ2-5; TRBD2 aligns across 10 bases. Germline CDR1 and CDR2: SGHRS and YFSETQ. After removal of 0 bases from V and 5 bases from J, the junction contained 10 bases not matched to a gene. CDR3 length: 17 residues. The DNA for the CDR3 is TGCGCCAGCAGCTTGGGGCTAGCGGGAGCAGAAGCGGAGACCCAGTACTTC. Encoded protein: CASSLGLAGAEAETQYF.

This chain connects TRBV5-1 to TRBJ1-5, with TRBD1 matching 9 bases. The CDR3 has 15 residues. The germline V gene has CDR1 SGHRS and CDR2 YFSETQ. V lost 0 bases to trimming and J lost 7 bases; unmatched junction nucleotides: 5. CDR3 sequence (DNA): TGCGCCAGCAGCTTGGGGGACAGGGAGGGACAGCCCCAGCATTTT. Translation: CASSLGDREGQPQHF.

This chain uses TRBV5-1 with TRBJ2-7; TRBD1 agrees at 7 bases. The CDR3 has 14 residues. The germline V gene encodes CDR1 SGHRS and CDR2 YFSETQ. V shed 6 bases, J shed 3 bases, and the junction held 9 bases outside the gene matches. CDR3 nucleotides: TGCGCCAGCAAGCTATCGACAGGGATCTACGAGCAGTACTTC. Translation gives CASKLSTGIYEQYF.

This clone came up once. The rearrangement links TRBV27 to TRBJ1-5; D remains ambiguous. CDR3 length: 15 residues. Trimming removed 0 bases from V and 1 base from J, with 7 bases in between. Looked up from germline, CDR1 is MNHEY and CDR2 is SMNVEV (reference sequence). CDR3 DNA sequence: TGTGCCAGCAGTTTATCAGGGTTGAGCAATCAGCCCCAGCATTTT. Its translation: CASSLSGLSNQPQHF.

The rearrangement joins TRBV2 to TRBJ2-1; D is unresolved. The CDR3 length is 13 residues. The germline CDR1 and CDR2 sequences are SNHLY and FYNNEI. V was cut by 3 bases and J by 7 bases, with 10 bases left in between. The DNA of the CDR3 is TGTGCCAGCAGTGAGGAACTTAAGAATGAGCAGTTCTTC. This gives the protein CASSEELKNEQFF.

The chain has TRBV5-1 and TRBJ1-2; perhaps TRBD1 as D (6 bases). CDR3 length: 14 amino acids. Trimming took off 0 bases at V and 2 bases at J, with 8 bases between the two ends. CDR1 is SGHRS and CDR2 is YFSETQ in the germline V gene. The CDR3 sequence: CASSLGTGNYGYTF. CDR3 sequence (DNA): TGCGCCAGCAGCTTGGGAACAGGGAACTATGGCTACACCTTC.

This clone was seen just once. CDR3 residues: CATSINTYEKLFF. The CDR3 nucleotides are TGTGCCACCAGCATAAATACTTATGAAAAACTGTTTTTT. V is TRBV15 and J is TRBJ1-4; D gene uncertain. The CDR3 contains 13 residues. V lost 4 bases and J 6 bases, leaving 9 bases between the germline ends. The V gene's germline CDR1 is LNHNV and CDR2 YYDKDF (reference sequence).

This clone occurred many times. The V gene is TRBV5-1, the J gene TRBJ1-2; D unclear. Germline lookup yields CDR1 SGHRS and CDR2 YFSETQ. Trimming cost V 4 bases and J 6 bases, with 10 bases left between them. The CDR3 is 12 residues long. The CDR3 protein is CASSKSADGYTF. The CDR3 coding sequence is TGCGCCAGCAGCAAATCGGCGGATGGCTACACCTTC.

The rearrangement uses TRBV11-2 and TRBJ1-1; perhaps TRBD1 as D (5 bases). The V end was cut by 1 base, the J end by 5 bases, with 14 bases between. This CDR3 contains 15 residues. Germline V gene lookup returns CDR1 SGHAT and CDR2 FQNNGV. The CDR3 protein is CASSLAPRGGTEAFF. As DNA, the CDR3 is TGTGCCAGCAGCTTAGCCCCCCGGGGGGGTACTGAAGCTTTCTTT.

The V and J genes are TRBV6-5 and TRBJ1-4, with D possibly matching TRBD1 (6 bases). Germline values: CDR1 MNHEY, CDR2 SVGAGI. CDR3 length: 14 residues. Between the trimmed V and J ends, which lost 4 bases and 8 bases, there was a span of 14 bases. The CDR3 DNA follows: TGTGCCAGCAGTTTCCCACAGGGAAGGGAAAAACTGTTTTTT. It specifies CASSFPQGREKLFF.

The chain is built from TRBV12-3 or TRBV12-4 and TRBJ2-2; TRBD2 is a possible D gene (5 bases). The length of the CDR3 is 12 residues. Trimming took off 7 bases at V and 3 bases at J, with 6 bases between the two ends. The CDR3 DNA follows: TGTGCCAGCACGGGGTACACCGGGGAGCTGTTTTTT. This gives the protein CASTGYTGELFF.

This sequence joins TRBV5-6 and TRBJ2-7; TRBD1 matches 11 bases. This CDR3 is built from 15 residues. V shed 4 bases and J 2 bases; nucleotides not matched to a gene: 5. Germline CDR1 and CDR2: SGHDT and YYEEEE. The CDR3 reads CASSPTGQGAYEQYF. In DNA, the CDR3 is TGTGCCAGCAGCCCTACGGGACAGGGGGCCTACGAGCAGTACTTC.

The chain is built from TRBV4-1 and TRBJ2-1; the match to TRBD1 covers 8 bases. The germline V gene has CDR1 MGHRA and CDR2 YSYEKL. This CDR3 is 16 amino acids long. V lost 1 base, J lost 2 bases, and 4 bases stayed unmatched. The DNA of the CDR3 is TGCGCCAGCAGCCAAGGTGGACAGGGTGCCTACAATGAGCAGTTCTTC. Its protein is CASSQGGQGAYNEQFF.

This clone was picked up a small number of times. The rearrangement uses TRBV5-1 and TRBJ2-7, with 10 bases lining up with TRBD2. Unmatched junction bases numbered 1, after V lost 2 bases and J lost 2 bases. The CDR3 spans 14 residues. CDR1 is SGHRS, CDR2 YFSETQ, per germline. This CDR3 reads CASSFTSGAYEQYF. The CDR3 coding sequence is TGCGCCAGCAGCTTTACTAGCGGGGCCTACGAGCAGTACTTC.

The chain carries TRBV6-2 or TRBV6-3 and TRBJ2-1; D gene ambiguous. Germline V gene sequence: CDR1 MNHEY, CDR2 SVGEGT. The CDR3 length is 15 residues. V was shortened by 0 bases and J by 7 bases, with 13 bases between the two germline ends. The CDR3 sequence is CASSYSVRTRNEQFF. CDR3 nucleotides: TGTGCCAGCAGTTACTCCGTTCGGACGAGGAATGAGCAGTTCTTC.

The chain has TRBV5-1 and TRBJ1-1, with D hard to call. V lost 2 bases and J lost 1, with 6 bases in between. CDR3 length equals 13 residues. Germline CDR1 is SGHRS and CDR2 is YFSETQ. CDR3 region: CASSFQENTEAFF. CDR3 nucleotides: TGCGCCAGCAGCTTTCAGGAGAACACTGAAGCTTTCTTT. Complete variable domain (other parts from reference TRBV5-1 and TRBJ1-1): KAGVTQTPRYLIKTRGQQVTLSCSPISGHRSVSWYQQTPGQGLQFLFEYFSETQRNKGNFPGRFSGRQFSNSRSEMNVSTLELGDSALYLCASSFQENTEAFFGQGTRLTVV.

The gene calls are TRBV5-1 and TRBJ2-2; 11 bases align to TRBD2. Trimming removed 4 bases from V and 1 base from J; junction bases left unmatched: 3. Germline CDR1 and CDR2: SGHRS and YFSETQ. The CDR3 length is 16 residues. The CDR3 region is CASSVTSGVNTGELFF. In DNA form, the CDR3 reads TGCGCCAGCAGCGTGACTAGCGGGGTGAACACCGGGGAGCTGTTTTTT.

J is TRBJ2-7 and V is TRBV7-8; possible D gene TRBD1, 6 bases. V was trimmed by 6 bases and J by 2 bases, leaving 17 bases between them. Germline CDR1 reads SGHVS; CDR2 reads FQNEAQ. The CDR3 is made up of 15 amino acids. CDR3 sequence reads: CASREPGAATYEQYF. CDR3 sequence (DNA): TGTGCCAGCAGGGAACCAGGGGCGGCTACCTACGAGCAGTACTTC.